This T cell receptor beta chain was retrieved from a study of blood T cell repertoires in COVID-19. On the study more broadly: Sources were T cells, B-cell-depleted T cells, or PBMCs; the material itself was cDNA or gDNA.

Losses at the gene ends were 5 bases for V and 7 bases for J; bases not matched to a gene: 11. CDR3 length: 15 residues. CDR1 LNHDA and CDR2 SQIVND come from the germline V gene (reference sequence). The age range of participants was about 18 to 90 years, with residence in more than 20 US areas. Original methodology: Counts of nucleated cells, estimated from reference gene primer amplification, were obtained. The table came from immunoSEQ multiplex PCR; TCRdb's copy has only in-frame clones and leaves some out. V and J calls plus clone size are reproduced from that table; the DNA served to infer D and trimming. The sample has under 200,000 clones, roughly 80% seen once.

The chain links TRBV19 to TRBJ1-5; 7 bases line up with TRBD1. The receptor's source is a middle-aged woman with acute COVID-19. Sequencing was done on a sample of PBMCs or T cells enriched from blood (not recorded which). The CDR3 loop reads CASSVDREEEQPQHF. CDR3 DNA sequence: TGTGCCAGTAGTGTCGACAGGGAGGAAGAACAGCCCCAGCATTTT. Together with reference TRBV19 and TRBJ1-5, the CDR3 gives the full variable domain: DGGITQSPKYLFRKEGQNVTLSCEQNLNHDAMYWYRQDPGQGLRLIYYSQIVNDFQKGDIAEGYSVSREKKESFPLTVTSAQKNPTAFYLCASSVDREEEQPQHFGDGTRLSIL.